This T cell receptor beta chain was identified in a study of CD8 T cells in ankylosing spondylitis. As concerns this clonotype: No antigen is known for it.

CDR3 size: 15 residues. V lost 2 bases to trimming and J lost 0 bases, with 8 bases between them. CDR1 and CDR2 from the germline V gene are LNHDA and SQIVND (reference sequence). Study observations and caveats: Earlier work had already found some motif variants in reactive arthritis synovial fluid and blood. CD8+ cells made up the disease-linked clones, which were relatively rare in peripheral blood.

MiXCR was run by TCRdb on the 5' RACE reads, yielding one entry per CDR3 protein. The repertoire holds about 150,000 distinct CDR3 sequences, with more than 40% as singletons. The sample comprised synovial fluid, either unsorted or a sorted T cell fraction (not recorded which). The origin of this receptor is a male donor with ankylosing spondylitis. The rearrangement links TRBV19 to TRBJ1-5; D unclear. In DNA, the CDR3 is TGTGCCAGTAGTATAAGCAGGCCTAGCAATCAGCCCCAGCATTTT. Encoded protein: CASSISRPSNQPQHF.